The clone carrying this T cell receptor beta chain was seen repeatedly, ten times or more. A read error may explain this, as a much larger clone is one base away. These data originate in a study of T cells in Graves' hyperthyroidism and ophthalmopathy. The TCR beta CDR3 regions underwent amplification using RNA transcripts as the source. Researchers ran a first-round RT-PCR on the TCR CDR3 using the HTBI primer set. TCRdb redid the calling of the multiplex PCR reads with MiXCR, one entry per CDR3 protein. The sample lists about 270,000 distinct CDR3 sequences, approximately 14% occurring once. The CDR3 loop spans 12 amino acids. Germline assignment: CDR1 SNHLY and CDR2 FYNNEI. Ahead of any ophthalmopathy symptoms, the blood sample was obtained at the first diagnosis of hyperthyroidism.

The source is a woman aged 45-65 years with Graves' hyperthyroidism that later progressed to Graves' ophthalmopathy. Specimen: blood. This chain joins TRBV2 and TRBJ2-7, with D possibly TRBD1 on 6 matching bases. DNA for the CDR3: TGTACCAGCAGCCTCAACAGGGTCGAGCAGTACTTC. This sequence encodes CTSSLNRVEQYF.